This TCR beta chain was observed in a study of siplizumab effects on memory and regulatory T cells. TCRdb's copy holds only in-frame clones and misses some; the assay was immunoSEQ multiplex PCR. In the table there are 97,000 or so clones, 92% of which are singletons. About this clone itself: The antigen is unknown.

Germline values: CDR1 SGHNT, CDR2 YYREEE (reference sequence). This CDR3 is 16 amino acids long. The ends lost 1 base at V and 4 bases at J; junction bases unmatched: 10. Study findings and constraints: Naive-or-memory phenotypes were unassignable for roughly 80-96% of proliferating CD4+ or CD8+ clones. Relative to controls at approximately 30%, mappable alloreactive CD4+ clones exhibited a mean Treg-derived proportion of under 75% with siplizumab. Siplizumab significantly decreased alloreactive sequences from unstimulated CD4+ memory cells.

The receptor was isolated from a human donor in good health. The chain combines TRBV5-4 with TRBJ2-7, with TRBD2 matching 8 bases. The sample was CD4+ T cells sorted from blood. The CDR3 coding sequence is TGTGCCAGCAGCTTGCCTGGTACAGCGGGGGAATACGAGCAGTACTTC. This encodes CASSLPGTAGEYEQYF.